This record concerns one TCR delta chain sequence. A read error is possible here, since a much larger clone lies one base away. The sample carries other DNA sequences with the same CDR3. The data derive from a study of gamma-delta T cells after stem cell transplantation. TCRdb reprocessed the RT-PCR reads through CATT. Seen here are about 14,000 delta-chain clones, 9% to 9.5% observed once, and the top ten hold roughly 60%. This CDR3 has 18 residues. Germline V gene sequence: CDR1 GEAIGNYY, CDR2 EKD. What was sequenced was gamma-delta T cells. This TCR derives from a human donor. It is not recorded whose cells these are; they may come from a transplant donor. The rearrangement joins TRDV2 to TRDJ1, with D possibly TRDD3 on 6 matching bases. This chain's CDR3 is CACDIVGAPLSYTDQLIF. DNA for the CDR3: TGTGCCTGTGACATAGTGGGGGCTCCGCTATCTTACACCGATCAACTCATCTTT.